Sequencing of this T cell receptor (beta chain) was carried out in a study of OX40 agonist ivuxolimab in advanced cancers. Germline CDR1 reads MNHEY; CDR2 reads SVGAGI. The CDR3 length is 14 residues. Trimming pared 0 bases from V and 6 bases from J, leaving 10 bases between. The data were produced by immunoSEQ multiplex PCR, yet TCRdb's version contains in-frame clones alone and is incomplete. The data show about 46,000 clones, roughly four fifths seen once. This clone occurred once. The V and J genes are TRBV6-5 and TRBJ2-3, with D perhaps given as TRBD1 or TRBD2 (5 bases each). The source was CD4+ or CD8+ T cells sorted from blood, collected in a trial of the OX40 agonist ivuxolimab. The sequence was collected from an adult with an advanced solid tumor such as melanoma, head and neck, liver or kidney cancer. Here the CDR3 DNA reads TGTGCCAGCAGTTACTCGACAGAGCGGGATACGCAGTATTTT. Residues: CASSYSTERDTQYF.